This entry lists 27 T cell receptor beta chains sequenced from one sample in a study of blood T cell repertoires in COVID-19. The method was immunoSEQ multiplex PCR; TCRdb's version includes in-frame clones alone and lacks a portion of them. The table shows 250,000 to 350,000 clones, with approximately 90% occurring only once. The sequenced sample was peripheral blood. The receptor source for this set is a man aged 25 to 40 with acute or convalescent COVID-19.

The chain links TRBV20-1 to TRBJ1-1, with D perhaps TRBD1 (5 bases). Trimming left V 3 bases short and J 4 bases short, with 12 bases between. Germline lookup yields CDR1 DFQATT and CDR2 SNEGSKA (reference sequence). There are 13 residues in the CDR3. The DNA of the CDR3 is TGCAGTGCTAGTGCCGCCAGGGCCACTGAAGCTTTCTTT. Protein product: CSASAARATEAFF.

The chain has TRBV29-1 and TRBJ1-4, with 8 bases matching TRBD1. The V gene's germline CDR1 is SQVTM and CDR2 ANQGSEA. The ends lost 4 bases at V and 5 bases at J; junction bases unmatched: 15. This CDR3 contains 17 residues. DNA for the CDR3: TGCAGCGTTGGGTGGGCGCCTTGGGACAGGCCAAATGAAAAACTGTTTTTT. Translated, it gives CSVGWAPWDRPNEKLFF. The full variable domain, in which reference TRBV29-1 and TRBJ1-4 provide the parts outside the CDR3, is SAVISQKPSRDICQRGTSLTIQCQVDSQVTMMFWYRQQPGQSLTLIATANQGSEATYESGFVIDKFPISRPNLTFSTLTVSNMSPEDSSIYLCSVGWAPWDRPNEKLFFGSGTQLSVL.

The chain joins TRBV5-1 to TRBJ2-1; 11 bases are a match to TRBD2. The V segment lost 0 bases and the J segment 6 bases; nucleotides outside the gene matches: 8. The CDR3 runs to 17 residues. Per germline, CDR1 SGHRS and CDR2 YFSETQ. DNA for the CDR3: TGCGCCAGCAGCTTGGTTATAGCGGGAGGGCCCTCCAATGAGCAGTTCTTC. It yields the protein CASSLVIAGGPSNEQFF.

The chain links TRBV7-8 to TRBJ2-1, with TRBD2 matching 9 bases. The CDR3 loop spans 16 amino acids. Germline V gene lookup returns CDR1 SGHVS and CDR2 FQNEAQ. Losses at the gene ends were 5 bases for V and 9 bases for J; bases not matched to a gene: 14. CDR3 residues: CASSPAVAGGLGEQFF. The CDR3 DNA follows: TGTGCCAGCAGCCCCGCGGTGGCGGGGGGGCTGGGTGAGCAGTTCTTC.

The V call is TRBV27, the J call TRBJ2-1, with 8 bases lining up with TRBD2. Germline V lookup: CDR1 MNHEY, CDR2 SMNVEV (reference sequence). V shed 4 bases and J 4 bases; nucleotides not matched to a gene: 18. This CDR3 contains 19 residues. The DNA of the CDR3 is TGTGCCAGCAGTTCCCAAAAATCATTACTAGCGGAAATTTACAATGAGCAGTTCTTC. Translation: CASSSQKSLLAEIYNEQFF.

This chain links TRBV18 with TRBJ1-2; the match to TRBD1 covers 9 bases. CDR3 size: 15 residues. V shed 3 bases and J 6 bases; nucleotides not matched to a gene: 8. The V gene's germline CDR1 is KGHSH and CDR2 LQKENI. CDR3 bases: TGTGCCAGCTCACCGGATACAGGGGGCGCTAATGGCTACACCTTC. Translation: CASSPDTGGANGYTF.

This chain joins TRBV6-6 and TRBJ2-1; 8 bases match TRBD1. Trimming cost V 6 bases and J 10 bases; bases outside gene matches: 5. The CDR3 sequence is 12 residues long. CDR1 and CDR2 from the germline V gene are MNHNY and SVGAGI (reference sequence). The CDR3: CASSDRGGEQFF. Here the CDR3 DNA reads TGTGCCAGCAGCGACAGGGGTGGCGAGCAGTTCTTC.

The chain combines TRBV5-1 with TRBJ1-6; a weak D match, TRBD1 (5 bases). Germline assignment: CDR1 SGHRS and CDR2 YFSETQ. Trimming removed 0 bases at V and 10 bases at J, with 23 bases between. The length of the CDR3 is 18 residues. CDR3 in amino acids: CASSLAVGGTRATSPLHF. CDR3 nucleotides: TGCGCCAGCAGCTTGGCCGTGGGGGGAACCCGGGCAACATCACCCCTCCACTTT.

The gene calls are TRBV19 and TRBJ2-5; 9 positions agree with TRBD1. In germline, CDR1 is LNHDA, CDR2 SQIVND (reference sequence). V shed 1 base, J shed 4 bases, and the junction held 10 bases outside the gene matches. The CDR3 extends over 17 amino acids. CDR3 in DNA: TGTGCCAGTAGTATAGGGACAGGGGTGGTTCAAGGAGAGACCCAGTACTTC. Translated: CASSIGTGVVQGETQYF. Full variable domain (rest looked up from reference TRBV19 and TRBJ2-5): DGGITQSPKYLFRKEGQNVTLSCEQNLNHDAMYWYRQDPGQGLRLIYYSQIVNDFQKGDIAEGYSVSREKKESFPLTVTSAQKNPTAFYLCASSIGTGVVQGETQYFGPGTRLLVL.

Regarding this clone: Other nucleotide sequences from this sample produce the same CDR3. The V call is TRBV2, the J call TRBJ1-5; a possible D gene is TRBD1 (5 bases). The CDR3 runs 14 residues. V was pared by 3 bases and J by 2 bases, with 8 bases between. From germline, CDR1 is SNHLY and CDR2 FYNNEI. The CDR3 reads CASSDRVGNQPQHF. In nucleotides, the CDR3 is TGTGCCAGCAGTGACAGGGTCGGCAATCAGCCCCAGCATTTT.

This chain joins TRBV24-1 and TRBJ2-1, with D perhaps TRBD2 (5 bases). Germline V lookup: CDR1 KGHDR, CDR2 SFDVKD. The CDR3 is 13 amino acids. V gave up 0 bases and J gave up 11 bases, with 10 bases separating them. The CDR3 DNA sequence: TGTGCCACCAGTGATTTGTGGACTCCAAAGCAGTTCTTC. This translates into CATSDLWTPKQFF.

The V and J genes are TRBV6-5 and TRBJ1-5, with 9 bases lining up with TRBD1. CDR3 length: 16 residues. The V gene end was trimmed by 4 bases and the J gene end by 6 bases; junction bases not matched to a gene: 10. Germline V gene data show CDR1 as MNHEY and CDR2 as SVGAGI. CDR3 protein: CASSSRQGESGQPQHF. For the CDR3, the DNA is TGTGCCAGCAGTTCCCGACAGGGGGAGTCGGGTCAGCCCCAGCATTTT.

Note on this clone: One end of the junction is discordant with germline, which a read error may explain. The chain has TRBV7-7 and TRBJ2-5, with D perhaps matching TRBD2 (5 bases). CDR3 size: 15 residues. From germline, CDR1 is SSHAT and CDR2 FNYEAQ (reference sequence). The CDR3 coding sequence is TGTGCTAGCATGAGGGCCGGTAGCAGCCAAGAGACCCAGTACTTC. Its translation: CASMRAGSSQETQYF.

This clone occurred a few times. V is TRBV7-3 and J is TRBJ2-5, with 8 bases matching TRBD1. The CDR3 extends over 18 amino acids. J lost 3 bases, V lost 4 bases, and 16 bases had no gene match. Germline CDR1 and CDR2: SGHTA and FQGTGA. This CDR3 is CASSSGTPGGREEETQYF. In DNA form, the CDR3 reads TGTGCCAGCAGCTCCGGAACCCCAGGGGGCCGTGAAGAAGAGACCCAGTACTTC.

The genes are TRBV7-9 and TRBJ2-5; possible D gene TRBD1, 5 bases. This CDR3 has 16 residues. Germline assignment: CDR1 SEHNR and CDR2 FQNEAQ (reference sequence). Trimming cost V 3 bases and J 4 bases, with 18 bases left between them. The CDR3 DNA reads TGTGCCAGCAGCTTCTCCCCGGGTTCAAGGGGAGAGACCCAGTACTTC. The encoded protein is CASSFSPGSRGETQYF.

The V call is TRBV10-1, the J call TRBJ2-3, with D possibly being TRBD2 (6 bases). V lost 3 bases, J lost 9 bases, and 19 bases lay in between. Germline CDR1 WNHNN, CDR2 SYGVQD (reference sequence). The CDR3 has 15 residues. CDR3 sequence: CASSDPGLLDTTQYF. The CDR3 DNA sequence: TGCGCCAGCAGTGATCCGGGACTGCTAGATACGACGCAGTATTTT.

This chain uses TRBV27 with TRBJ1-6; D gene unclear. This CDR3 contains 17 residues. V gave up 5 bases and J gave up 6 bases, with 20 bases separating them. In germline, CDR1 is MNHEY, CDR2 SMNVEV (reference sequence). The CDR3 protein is CASSPPRGSGLNSPLHF. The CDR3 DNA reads TGTGCCAGCAGTCCGCCTCGAGGATCCGGACTTAATTCACCCCTCCACTTT.

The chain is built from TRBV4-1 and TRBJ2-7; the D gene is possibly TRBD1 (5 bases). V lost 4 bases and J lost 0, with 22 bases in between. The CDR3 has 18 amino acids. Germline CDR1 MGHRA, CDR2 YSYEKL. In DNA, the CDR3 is TGCGCCAGCAGCCCAATTTTTACAAGGACACTCAGCTCCTACGAGCAGTACTTC. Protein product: CASSPIFTRTLSSYEQYF.

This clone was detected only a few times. CDR3 coding DNA: TGTGCCAGCGCGGGCTCCCAGAACACCGGGGAGCTGTTTTTT. It is translated as CASAGSQNTGELFF. The chain uses TRBV7-8 and TRBJ2-2, with D maybe TRBD2 (5 bases). CDR1 is SGHVS, CDR2 FQNEAQ, per germline. V shed 8 bases and J shed 1 base, with 11 bases lying between them. There are 14 residues in the CDR3.

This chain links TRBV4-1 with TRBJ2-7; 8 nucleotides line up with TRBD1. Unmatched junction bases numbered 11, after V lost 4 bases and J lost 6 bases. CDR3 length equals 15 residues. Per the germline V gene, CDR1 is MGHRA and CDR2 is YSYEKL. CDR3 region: CASSLPDREGFEQYF. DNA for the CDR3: TGCGCCAGCAGCCTTCCGGACAGGGAAGGATTCGAGCAGTACTTC.

The CDR3 here is CASSSHSGTGGNIQYF. DNA of the CDR3: TGTGCCAGCAGTTCTCATTCCGGGACAGGGGGAAACATTCAGTACTTC. The V call is TRBV28, the J call TRBJ2-4, with 11 bases that match TRBD1. Germline-derived CDR1 and CDR2 are MDHEN and SYDVKM. With 4 bases clipped from V and 6 bases from J, the junction kept 8 bases outside the gene matches. This CDR3 spans 16 amino acids.

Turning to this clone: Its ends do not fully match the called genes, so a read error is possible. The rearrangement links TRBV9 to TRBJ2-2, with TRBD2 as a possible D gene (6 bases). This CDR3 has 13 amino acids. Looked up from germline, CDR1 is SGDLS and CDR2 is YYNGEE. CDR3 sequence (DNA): TGTGCCAGCACCGGGGGAAACATCGGGGAGCTGTTTTTT. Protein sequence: CASTGGNIGELFF.

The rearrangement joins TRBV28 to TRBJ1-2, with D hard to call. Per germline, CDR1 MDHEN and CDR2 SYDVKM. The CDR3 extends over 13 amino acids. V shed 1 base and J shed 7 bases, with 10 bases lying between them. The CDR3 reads CASSLFAGLGYTF. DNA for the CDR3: TGTGCCAGCAGTTTATTTGCTGGGCTTGGCTACACCTTC.

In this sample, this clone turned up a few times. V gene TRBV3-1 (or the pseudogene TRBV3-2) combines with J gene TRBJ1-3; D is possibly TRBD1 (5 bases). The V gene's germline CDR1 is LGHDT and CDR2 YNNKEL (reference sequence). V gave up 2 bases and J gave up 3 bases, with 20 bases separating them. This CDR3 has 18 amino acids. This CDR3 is CASSQKSVGRPHGNTIYF. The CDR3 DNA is TGTGCCAGCAGCCAAAAGAGCGTGGGGCGTCCGCATGGAAACACCATATATTTT.

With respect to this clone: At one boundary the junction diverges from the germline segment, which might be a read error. This CDR3 reads CASRVELAGGPVF. The CDR3 nucleotides are TGTGCCAGCAGGGTAGAACTAGCGGGGGGGCCGGTCTTC. This chain connects TRBV28 to TRBJ2-7, with TRBD2 identical over 13 bases. Per germline, CDR1 MDHEN and CDR2 SYDVKM. The CDR3 spans 13 residues.

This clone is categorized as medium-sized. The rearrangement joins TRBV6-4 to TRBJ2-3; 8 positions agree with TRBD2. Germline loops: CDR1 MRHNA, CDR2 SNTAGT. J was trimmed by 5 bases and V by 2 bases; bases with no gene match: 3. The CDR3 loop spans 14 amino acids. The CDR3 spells CASSDRGGEDTQYF. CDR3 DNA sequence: TGTGCCAGCAGTGACCGGGGGGGCGAAGATACGCAGTATTTT.

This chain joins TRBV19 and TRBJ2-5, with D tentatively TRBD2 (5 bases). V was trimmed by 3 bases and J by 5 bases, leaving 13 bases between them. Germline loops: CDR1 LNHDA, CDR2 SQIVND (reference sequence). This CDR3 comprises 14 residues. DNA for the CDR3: TGTGCCAGTAGTATTGGGAGTCATTGGGAGACCCAGTACTTC. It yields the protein CASSIGSHWETQYF.